This T cell receptor (beta chain) was sequenced during a study of Graves' ophthalmopathy and Graves' hyperthyroidism. A few counts support this clonotype. The TCR beta CDR3 regions underwent amplification from RNA transcripts. HTBI primers were employed in first-round RT-PCR, then a second-round multiplex PCR followed. TCRdb reprocessed the multiplex PCR reads with MiXCR, giving one entry per CDR3 protein. The table lists over 650,000 distinct CDR3 sequences, approximately 39% of them singletons. After removal of 4 bases from V and 4 bases from J, the junction contained 4 bases not matched to a gene. In germline, CDR1 is MGHDK, CDR2 SYGVNS. There are 14 residues in the CDR3. PBMCs came from roughly 10 ml of fresh peripheral blood.

The gene calls are TRBV25-1 and TRBJ2-5; 9 nucleotides line up with TRBD1. Sample: peripheral blood. This TCR came from an adult man with Graves' ophthalmopathy. The DNA for the CDR3 is TGTGCCAGCAGTGCTCCGGGACAGGGAGAGACCCAGTACTTC. It encodes CASSAPGQGETQYF.